The clone carrying this T cell receptor (beta chain) was recorded a few times. Its specificity is not known. Stated treatment: about 20 received Ad26.COV2.S at low or high dose, single or two shots; 5 received placebo; per-sample allocation not given. Material that was analyzed had been drawn on day 63 after the first vaccine or placebo injection. This specimen comes from a study of Ad26.COV2.S vaccination and SARS-CoV-2 variants. Study context: Donor joined the COV1001 Ad26.COV2.S trial arm. Study outcomes and limitations: People who got the vaccine had more spike-specific TCR breadth than people who got placebo. Those who received vaccine or placebo ended up with similar non-spike TCR breadth.

The V and J ends lost 7 bases and 5 bases respectively, with 9 bases between them. Germline loops: CDR1 DFQATT, CDR2 SNEGSKA (reference sequence). This CDR3 has 11 amino acids. The protocol was immunoSEQ multiplex PCR, while the TCRdb copy is restricted to in-frame clones and leaves out a portion. The sample contains 300,000 to 350,000 clones, roughly nine tenths of which appear only once. Here the sequenced sample was peripheral blood, taken in a trial of Ad26.COV2.S vaccine versus placebo. The sequence was collected from a person between 18 and 60 years old who received the Ad26.COV2.S COVID-19 vaccine or a placebo. V is TRBV20-1 and J is TRBJ2-1; possibly TRBD2 for D (6 bases). This CDR3 reads CSGGVDNEQFF. The CDR3 DNA follows: TGCAGTGGGGGGGTTGACAATGAGCAGTTCTTC.